This is a list of T cell receptor beta chains from one sample in a study of T cell responses to AZD1222 COVID-19 vaccine. Assay: immunoSEQ multiplex PCR; the TCRdb copy retains only in-frame clones and omits some. The table shows 120,000 to 150,000 clones, with approximately 89% occurring only once. The material was peripheral blood, obtained on day 0 of AZD1222 vaccination. All receptors come from an adult in good health. CDR3s leave out the opening cysteine and the closing phenylalanine or tryptophan. Clone size appears in some rows only: once, few, many, or a class for an expanded clone.

.	TRBV5-6	TRBJ1-4	ASSLGGFEKLF
.	TRBV18	TRBJ2-1	ASSPGQGNNEQF
.	TRBV19	TRBJ1-6	ASSMGKDSPLH
.	TRBV4-1	TRBJ2-7	ASSQDLGQGFYEQY
few	TRBV9	TRBJ2-7	ASSVGLEGRYEQY
.	TRBV5-1	TRBJ2-3	ASTLGGSTDTQY
.	TRBV27	TRBJ2-1	ASSLSWVRTNEQF
.	TRBV6-5	TRBJ1-2	ASSYGTGFNYGYT
once	TRBV14	TRBJ2-7	ASSQGASGNLYEQY
.	TRBV7-8	TRBJ2-1	ASSLGLAGKGNEQF
.	TRBV28	TRBJ1-2	ASSLRDAPRRTNYGYT
.	TRBV14	TRBJ1-1	ASSPRQGGTEAF
.	TRBV29-1	TRBJ1-1	SAAASTNTEAF
once	TRBV25-1	TRBJ1-5	ASSDLDSNQPQH
.	TRBV11-2	TRBJ1-6	ASSSTPFNSPLH
.	TRBV30	TRBJ2-7	AWSVQSYEQY
.	TRBV13	TRBJ2-7	ASSWITGTGLHEQY
.	TRBV6-2/TRBV6-3	TRBJ1-4	ASSSRLRQATNEKLF
.	TRBV25-1	TRBJ2-7	ASSELAGSYEQY
once	TRBV12-3/TRBV12-4	TRBJ2-7	ASSLSRAYEQY